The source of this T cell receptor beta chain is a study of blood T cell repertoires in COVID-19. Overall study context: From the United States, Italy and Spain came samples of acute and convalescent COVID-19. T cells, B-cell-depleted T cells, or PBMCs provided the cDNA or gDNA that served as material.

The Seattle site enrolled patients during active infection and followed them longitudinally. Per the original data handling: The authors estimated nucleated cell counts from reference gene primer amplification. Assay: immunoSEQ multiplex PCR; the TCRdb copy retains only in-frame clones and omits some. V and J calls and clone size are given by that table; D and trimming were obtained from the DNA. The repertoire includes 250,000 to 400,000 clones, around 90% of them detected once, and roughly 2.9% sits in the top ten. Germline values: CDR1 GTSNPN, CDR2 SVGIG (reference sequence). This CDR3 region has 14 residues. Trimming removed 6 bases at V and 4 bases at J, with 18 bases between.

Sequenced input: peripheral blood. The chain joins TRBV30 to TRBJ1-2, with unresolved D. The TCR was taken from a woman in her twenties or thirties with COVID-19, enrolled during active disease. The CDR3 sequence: CACQVGGFGYGYTF. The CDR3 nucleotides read TGTGCCTGTCAGGTGGGAGGGTTCGGCTATGGCTACACCTTC.